The 26 T cell receptor beta chains reported below all come from one sample, sequenced in a study of post-analysis software for immune sequencing data. Incorporated into the TCR beta cDNA libraries were unique molecular identifiers, which served to reduce PCR and sequencing biases. TCRdb reanalysed the PCR reads using MiXCR and keeps one entry per CDR3 protein. The table shows about 800,000 distinct CDR3 sequences, with roughly 27% occurring only once. General study findings and limits: Five or six TRBV segments were significantly more frequent in patients than in controls. TRBV5-6, TRBV5-1 and TRBV20-1 were among these segments.

These receptors lack a known antigen. What was sequenced was blood. The source is a girl aged 5-17 years with multiple sclerosis.

This clonotype was observed a handful of times. V gene TRBV28 combines with J gene TRBJ1-2, with D perhaps matching TRBD1 (5 bases). From germline, CDR1 is MDHEN and CDR2 SYDVKM. The CDR3 is made up of 16 amino acids. Trimming pared 1 base from V and 0 bases from J, leaving 12 bases between. Here the CDR3 reads CASSLFRQGPNYGYTF. The CDR3, as DNA: TGTGCCAGCAGTTTATTCAGGCAGGGCCCTAACTATGGCTACACCTTC.

This chain links TRBV5-1 with TRBJ1-1; D is possibly TRBD1 (5 bases). V was clipped by 0 bases and J by 8 bases, with 23 bases between them. Germline V gene lookup returns CDR1 SGHRS and CDR2 YFSETQ. The CDR3 sequence is 17 residues long. DNA of the CDR3: TGCGCCAGCAGCTTGGGCGTGGGGGACCTAGCATTGGGAGAAGCTTTCTTT. Its translation is CASSLGVGDLALGEAFF.

Ten or more counts support this clonotype. The gene calls are TRBV7-2 and TRBJ2-7; 7 bases line up with TRBD1. V lost 5 bases and J lost 0; bases outside the gene matches: 7. This CDR3 has 15 residues. The germline gives CDR1 SGHTA, CDR2 FQGNSA. In DNA form, the CDR3 reads TGTGCCAGCAGCGCCTCCGGGACAGTCTCCTACGAGCAGTACTTC. Translating it yields CASSASGTVSYEQYF.

The chain has TRBV11-2 and TRBJ1-4; TRBD1 matches at 7 bases. After removal of 5 bases from V and 7 bases from J, the junction contained 22 bases not matched to a gene. The germline gives CDR1 SGHAT, CDR2 FQNNGV. CDR3 length: 19 residues. Written as DNA, the CDR3 is TGTGCCAGCAGCCCCTCAGCTCCTCCCGGGACAGCAAGAGCTGAAAAACTGTTTTTT. Its translation is CASSPSAPPGTARAEKLFF.

The CDR3 bases are TGTGCCAGCAGTTTCCCTGGGGGGGGAGGGCCAACAGATACGCAGTATTTT. Protein sequence: CASSFPGGGGPTDTQYF. The rearrangement links TRBV28 to TRBJ2-3; 7 bases agree with TRBD2. The germline CDR1 and CDR2 sequences are MDHEN and SYDVKM. This CDR3 comprises 17 residues. The V gene end was trimmed by 3 bases and the J gene end by 3 bases; junction bases not matched to a gene: 12.

The chain employs TRBV6-5 and TRBJ2-3, with 10 bases aligning to TRBD2. Germline V gives CDR1 MNHEY, CDR2 SVGAGI. V shed 8 bases and J 7 bases; nucleotides not matched to a gene: 12. This CDR3 is built from 15 residues. Here the CDR3 DNA reads TGTGCCAGCGCTACACTAGCGGGAAAGGGAAATACGCAGTATTTT. It specifies CASATLAGKGNTQYF.

In regard to this clonotype: This CDR3 is missing its conserved last phenylalanine or tryptophan, likely due to a read error. The chain links TRBV7-2 to TRBJ1-1, with a tentative D call TRBD1 (6 bases). This CDR3 has 15 amino acids. The V gene's germline CDR1 is SGHTA and CDR2 FQGNSA. Trimming cost V 5 bases and J 5 bases, with 18 bases left between them. Written as DNA, the CDR3 is TGTGCCAGCAGCGCCACCACGGCAGGGGCTACTGAAGCTTTCTTG. Its protein is CASSATTAGATEAFL.

The rearrangement uses TRBV15 and TRBJ2-7, with D maybe TRBD2 (6 bases). The CDR3 is 14 residues long. V was cut by 5 bases and J by 0 bases, with 11 bases left in between. CDR1 LNHNV and CDR2 YYDKDF come from the germline V gene (reference sequence). CDR3: CATSRDSSSYEQYF. CDR3 nucleotides: TGTGCCACCAGCCGGGACTCCAGCTCCTACGAGCAGTACTTC. Looking up the rest from reference TRBV15 and TRBJ2-7 gives the full variable domain: DAMVIQNPRYQVTQFGKPVTLSCSQTLNHNVMYWYQQKSSQAPKLLFHYYDKDFNNEADTPDNFQSRRPNTSFCFLDIRSPGLGDTAMYLCATSRDSSSYEQYFGPGTRLTVT.

The chain carries TRBV7-6 and TRBJ2-1; TRBD1 agrees at 7 bases. The CDR3 runs 15 residues. Germline CDR1 is SGHVS and CDR2 is FNYEAQ. Trimming at V came to 4 bases and at J to 8 bases, leaving 11 bases not matched to a gene. DNA of the CDR3: TGTGCCAGCAGCTCCCTCAAGGACAGGTGGTATGAGCAGTTCTTC. Translated, it gives CASSSLKDRWYEQFF.

With regard to this clonotype: The germline gene is not matched at one end of the junction; a read error may be the cause. The chain carries TRBV2 and TRBJ2-7; a possible D gene is TRBD1 (6 bases). The CDR3 runs 14 residues. CDR1 is SNHLY, CDR2 FYNNEI, per germline. The CDR3 DNA sequence: TGTGCCAGCGGTGAAACAGGGTCCATAGGTGAGCAGTACTTC. Translated: CASGETGSIGEQYF.

This clonotype has only a few counts. The chain has TRBV13 and TRBJ1-4, with TRBD1 matching 7 bases. The CDR3 has 18 amino acids. Germline CDR1 reads PRHDT; CDR2 reads FYEKMQ (reference sequence). V lost 3 bases to trimming and J lost 0 bases; unmatched junction nucleotides: 10. The CDR3, as DNA: TGTGCCAGCAGCTTCTCGCCAGTCAGGGGGGCAACTAATGAAAAACTGTTTTTT. Encoded protein: CASSFSPVRGATNEKLFF.

The genes are TRBV5-1 and TRBJ2-1; TRBD2 agrees at 11 bases. V lost 4 bases, J lost 9 bases, and 15 bases stayed unmatched. CDR1 is SGHRS and CDR2 is YFSETQ in the germline V gene. This CDR3 is built from 17 residues. CDR3 sequence: CASSGTELSGGAREQFF. CDR3 coding DNA: TGCGCCAGCAGCGGAACCGAGCTTAGCGGGGGGGCGCGTGAGCAGTTCTTC.

This clonotype has more than one count but fewer than ten. The chain links TRBV7-2 to TRBJ2-3; no definite D call. Trimming left V 4 bases short and J 1 base short, with 12 bases between. CDR1 and CDR2 from the germline V gene are SGHTA and FQGNSA. This CDR3 has 15 amino acids. CDR3 in amino acids: CASSSAVVGTDTQYF. CDR3 DNA: TGTGCCAGCAGCTCGGCCGTTGTGGGCACAGATACGCAGTATTTT. Supplemented by reference TRBV7-2 and TRBJ2-3, the full variable domain reads GAGVSQSPSNKVTEKGKDVELRCDPISGHTALYWYRQSLGQGLEFLIYFQGNSAPDKSGLPSDRFSAERTGGSVSTLTIQRTQQEDSAVYLCASSSAVVGTDTQYFGPGTRLTVL.

The chain employs TRBV28 and TRBJ2-3, with 7 bases lining up with TRBD2. The CDR3 runs 15 residues. Trimming at V came to 5 bases and at J to 2 bases, leaving 7 bases not matched to a gene. Germline loops: CDR1 MDHEN, CDR2 SYDVKM. CDR3: CASSVSSGHTDTQYF. As DNA, the CDR3 is TGTGCCAGCAGTGTGTCTAGCGGACACACAGATACGCAGTATTTT.

This clonotype was seen a handful of times. This sequence joins TRBV20-1 and TRBJ2-1, with a weak D call TRBD1 (6 bases). The CDR3 extends over 14 amino acids. Deletions cut 8 bases from V and 3 bases from J, with 17 bases between. CDR1 and CDR2 (germline): DFQATT, SNEGSKA (reference sequence). The CDR3 loop reads CSPMTGASYNEQFF. The DNA for the CDR3 is TGCAGTCCGATGACAGGAGCTAGCTACAATGAGCAGTTCTTC.

This clonotype showed up just a few times. The V call is TRBV12-3 or TRBV12-4, the J call TRBJ1-2; a weak D match, TRBD1 (6 bases). The CDR3 spans 17 residues. Trimming stripped 5 bases from V and 0 bases from J, with 19 bases between. The CDR3 bases are TGTGCCAGCAGTCTCCGGGACACAAGACGTACTAACTATGGCTACACCTTC. It specifies CASSLRDTRRTNYGYTF.

This clonotype occurred a few times. The gene calls are TRBV12-3 or TRBV12-4 and TRBJ2-5; D might be TRBD2 (5 bases). Trimming left V 1 base short and J 9 bases short, with 15 bases between. The CDR3 runs to 14 residues. The CDR3 loop is CASSLVVGEGAQYF. DNA of the CDR3: TGTGCCAGCAGTTTAGTAGTGGGAGAGGGAGCCCAGTACTTC.

The chain carries TRBV5-1 and TRBJ2-1; no definite D call. This CDR3 has 15 residues. Germline-derived CDR1 and CDR2 are SGHRS and YFSETQ. V gave up 0 bases and J gave up 6 bases, with 13 bases separating them. The CDR3 coding sequence is TGCGCCAGCAGCTTGGTACGCGGAGAAAGCAATGAGCAGTTCTTC. This codes for CASSLVRGESNEQFF.

In this sample, this clonotype turned up a few times. The rearrangement uses TRBV20-1 and TRBJ2-1; D is perhaps TRBD2 (5 bases). V was pared by 3 bases and J by 13 bases, with 16 bases between. The CDR3 length is 12 residues. CDR1 and CDR2 (germline): DFQATT, SNEGSKA (reference sequence). The CDR3 bases are TGCAGTGCTAGTGCCGGCGGAGGAACCCAGTTCTTC. Translating gives CSASAGGGTQFF.

For the CDR3, the DNA is TGCAGGGCCGTAGGGGCCGGGACTGTGCAGTTCTTC. It is translated as CRAVGAGTVQFF. The chain joins TRBV20-1 to TRBJ2-1; D perhaps matches TRBD2 (6 bases). CDR1 and CDR2 (germline): DFQATT, SNEGSKA (reference sequence). This CDR3 region has 12 residues.

The gene calls are TRBV10-3 and TRBJ1-2; unclear D gene. The germline V and J ends were trimmed by 3 bases and 2 bases, with 7 bases remaining between them. The germline gives CDR1 ENHRY, CDR2 SYGVKD. This CDR3 region has 13 residues. CDR3 nucleotides: TGTGCCATCAGTGAAGGCAAGAACTATGGCTACACCTTC. Residues: CAISEGKNYGYTF.

The CDR3 sequence: CASSMSGTANEQFF. The CDR3, as DNA: TGTGCCAGCAGCATGTCCGGGACAGCGAATGAGCAGTTCTTC. The chain joins TRBV7-2 to TRBJ2-1; TRBD1 agrees at 7 bases. V gave up 5 bases and J gave up 7 bases; unmatched junction bases: 8. Germline loops: CDR1 SGHTA, CDR2 FQGNSA. The CDR3 contains 14 residues.

In this sample, this clonotype turned up once. This chain uses TRBV7-2 with TRBJ1-1; D is perhaps TRBD1 (5 bases). Germline loops: CDR1 SGHTA, CDR2 FQGNSA. Between the trimmed V and J ends, which lost 1 base and 4 bases, there was a span of 13 bases. The CDR3 length is 15 residues. The CDR3 reads CASSLGGWGITEAFF. The CDR3 DNA is TGTGCCAGCAGCTTAGGGGGATGGGGGATCACTGAAGCTTTCTTT.

The chain recombines TRBV5-4 with TRBJ2-5; TRBD2 might be the D (6 bases). This CDR3 has 14 residues. Germline values: CDR1 SGHNT, CDR2 YYREEE (reference sequence). V was cut by 4 bases and J by 4 bases, with 14 bases left in between. The DNA for the CDR3 is TGTGCCAGCAGCACCGAGATGGGAGGAGAGACCCAGTACTTC. Translated: CASSTEMGGETQYF.

This chain uses TRBV7-9 with TRBJ1-1; D unresolved. Trimming pared 3 bases from V and 3 bases from J, leaving 2 bases between. This CDR3 spans 11 amino acids. CDR1 is SEHNR and CDR2 is FQNEAQ in the germline V gene (reference sequence). CDR3 loop: CASSLHTEAFF. The CDR3 DNA reads TGTGCCAGCAGCTTGCACACTGAAGCTTTCTTT.

This clonotype turned up a few times. This chain links TRBV4-3 with TRBJ2-3; D call uncertain. V was clipped by 8 bases and J by 6 bases, with 15 bases between them. Per the germline V gene, CDR1 is LGHNA and CDR2 is YSLEER. The CDR3 totals 13 residues. The CDR3 here is CASGWSPRDTQYF. DNA of the CDR3: TGCGCCAGCGGGTGGTCTCCGAGGGATACGCAGTATTTT.